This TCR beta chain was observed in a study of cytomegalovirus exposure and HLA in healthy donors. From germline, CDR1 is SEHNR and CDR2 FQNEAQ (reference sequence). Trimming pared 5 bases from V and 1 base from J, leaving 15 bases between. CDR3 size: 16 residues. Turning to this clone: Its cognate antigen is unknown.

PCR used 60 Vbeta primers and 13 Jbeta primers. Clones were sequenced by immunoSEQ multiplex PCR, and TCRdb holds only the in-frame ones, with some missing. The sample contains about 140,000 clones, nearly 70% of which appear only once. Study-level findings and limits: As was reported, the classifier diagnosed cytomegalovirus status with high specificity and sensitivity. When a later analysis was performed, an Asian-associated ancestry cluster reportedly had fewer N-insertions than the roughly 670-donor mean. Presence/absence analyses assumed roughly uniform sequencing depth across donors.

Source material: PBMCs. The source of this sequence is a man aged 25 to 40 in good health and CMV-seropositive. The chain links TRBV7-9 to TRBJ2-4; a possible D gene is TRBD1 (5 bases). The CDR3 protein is CASSNQGHGAKNIQYF. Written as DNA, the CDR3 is TGTGCCAGCAGCAACCAGGGTCATGGGGCCAAAAACATTCAGTACTTC.